The rows below give T cell receptor beta chains drawn from one sample of a study of glioma-infiltrating T cells after dendritic cell vaccination. Assay: immunoSEQ multiplex PCR; the TCRdb copy retains only in-frame clones and omits some. The sample lists approximately 46,000 clones, 89% occurring once. This specimen consisted of blood, obtained after dendritic cell vaccination. Source of these receptors: a human donor with glioblastoma. CDR3s leave out the opening cysteine and the closing phenylalanine or tryptophan.

TRBJ1-2	TRBV19	ASSLRGDYGYT
TRBJ1-5	TRBV28	LEQAHNQPQH
TRBJ2-7	TRBV6-5	ASSYPGQGIYEQY
TRBJ2-1	TRBV2	ASSGQAGGVTEQF
TRBJ1-4	TRBV4-3	ASSQARQGQTTNEKLF
TRBJ1-2	TRBV19	ASSIETGYGYT
TRBJ1-5	TRBV7-8	ASSSLTGGPYQPQH
TRBJ2-1	TRBV10-3	AISDQAGGGFNGEQF
TRBJ1-2	TRBV30	AWGPNRGRYGYT
TRBJ2-7	TRBV30	AWNRDSSTYEQY
TRBJ2-3	TRBV7-9	ASSSTRRLVADTQY
TRBJ2-7	TRBV7-6	ASSFTGYEQY
TRBJ2-1	TRBV28	ASSLGGNEQF
TRBJ1-3	TRBV6-4	ASSDSIHSGNTIY
TRBJ1-4	TRBV10-3	ASNSGRTGDAEKLF
TRBJ2-1	TRBV5-4	ASSLGLASYNEQF
TRBJ1-4	TRBV4-3	ASSRSGTKSQLF
TRBJ2-3	TRBV7-2	ASSFVSLAGGRTDTQY
TRBJ2-1	TRBV6-4	ASRPLGTSGPRQF
TRBJ2-1	TRBV5-6	ASSLGMSGRLGDEQF
TRBJ2-7	TRBV14	ASSLYRGYEQY
TRBJ2-2	TRBV4-3	ASSQDLGGRGTGELF
TRBJ1-1	TRBV5-1	ASSPDSSDTEAF